The sequence of this T cell receptor (beta chain) was determined in a study of blood T cell repertoires in COVID-19. Turning to the study itself: T cells, B-cell-depleted T cells, or PBMCs supplied cDNA or gDNA.

Germline lookup yields CDR1 MDHEN and CDR2 SYDVKM. V shed 3 bases and J shed 0 bases, with 8 bases lying between them. The CDR3 runs 15 residues. TCRdb's table, derived via immunoSEQ multiplex PCR, lists solely in-frame clones and lacks some. The data hold about 270,000 clones, with over 75% observed a single time. The chain recombines TRBV28 with TRBJ1-4, with D possibly TRBD1 on 6 matching bases. The clonotype comes from a woman aged 45 to 65 with acute or convalescent COVID-19. The sample comprised peripheral blood. The CDR3 reads CASSFRQATNEKLFF. The CDR3 DNA follows: TGTGCCAGCAGTTTTCGACAGGCAACTAATGAAAAACTGTTTTTT.